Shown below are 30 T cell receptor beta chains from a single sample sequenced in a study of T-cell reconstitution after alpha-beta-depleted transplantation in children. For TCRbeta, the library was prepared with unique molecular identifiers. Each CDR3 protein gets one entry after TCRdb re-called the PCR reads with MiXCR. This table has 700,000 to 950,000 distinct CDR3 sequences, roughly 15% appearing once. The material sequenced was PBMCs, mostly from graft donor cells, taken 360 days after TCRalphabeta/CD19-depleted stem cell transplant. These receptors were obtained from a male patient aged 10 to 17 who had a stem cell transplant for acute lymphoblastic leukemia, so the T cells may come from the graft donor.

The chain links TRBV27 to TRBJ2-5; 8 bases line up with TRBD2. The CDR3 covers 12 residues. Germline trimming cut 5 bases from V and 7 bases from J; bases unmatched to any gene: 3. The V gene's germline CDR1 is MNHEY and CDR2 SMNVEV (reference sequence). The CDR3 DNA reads TGTGCCAGCAGTCCCGCGGGAGGGACCCAGTACTTC. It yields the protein CASSPAGGTQYF.

The CDR3 DNA reads as TGTGCCAGCAGCTTAAATATGGTCCTAGCGGGAGCGGTCGAGCAGTACTTC. Amino acid sequence: CASSLNMVLAGAVEQYF. V is TRBV7-8 and J is TRBJ2-7; TRBD2 matches at 10 bases. The CDR3 consists of 17 residues. Germline CDR1 reads SGHVS; CDR2 reads FQNEAQ. The ends lost 2 bases at V and 6 bases at J; junction bases unmatched: 13.

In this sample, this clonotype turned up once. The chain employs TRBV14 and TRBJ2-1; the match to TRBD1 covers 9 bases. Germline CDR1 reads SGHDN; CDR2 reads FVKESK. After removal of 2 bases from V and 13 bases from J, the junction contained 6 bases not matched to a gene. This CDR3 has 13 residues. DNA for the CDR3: TGTGCCAGCAGCCAACTGACAGGGGGGTATCAGTTCTTC. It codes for CASSQLTGGYQFF.

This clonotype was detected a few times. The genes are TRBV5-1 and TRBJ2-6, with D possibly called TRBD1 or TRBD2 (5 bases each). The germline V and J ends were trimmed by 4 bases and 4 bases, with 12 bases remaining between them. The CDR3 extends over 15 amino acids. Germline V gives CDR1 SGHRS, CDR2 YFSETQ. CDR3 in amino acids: CASSPGPFGANVLTF. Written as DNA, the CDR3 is TGCGCCAGCAGCCCGGGGCCTTTCGGGGCCAACGTCCTGACTTTC.

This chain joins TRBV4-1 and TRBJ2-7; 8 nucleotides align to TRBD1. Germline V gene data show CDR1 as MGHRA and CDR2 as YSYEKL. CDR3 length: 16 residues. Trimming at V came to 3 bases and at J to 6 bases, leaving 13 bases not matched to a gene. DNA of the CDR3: TGCGCCAGCAGCCAGCCCTCTTCCGGGACAGGCGTCGAGCAGTACTTC. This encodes CASSQPSSGTGVEQYF.

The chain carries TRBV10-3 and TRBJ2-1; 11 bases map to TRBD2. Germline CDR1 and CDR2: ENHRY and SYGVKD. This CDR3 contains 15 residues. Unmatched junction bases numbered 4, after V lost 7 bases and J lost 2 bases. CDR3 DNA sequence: TGTGCCATCAAAACTAGCGGGAGCCCCTACAATGAGCAGTTCTTC. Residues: CAIKTSGSPYNEQFF.

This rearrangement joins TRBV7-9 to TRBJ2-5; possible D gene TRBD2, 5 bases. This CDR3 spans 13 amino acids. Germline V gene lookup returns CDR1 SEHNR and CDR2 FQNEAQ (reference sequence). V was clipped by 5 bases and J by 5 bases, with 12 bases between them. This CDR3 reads CASSAGGEETQYF. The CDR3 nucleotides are TGTGCCAGCAGCGCGGGTGGGGAGGAGACCCAGTACTTC.

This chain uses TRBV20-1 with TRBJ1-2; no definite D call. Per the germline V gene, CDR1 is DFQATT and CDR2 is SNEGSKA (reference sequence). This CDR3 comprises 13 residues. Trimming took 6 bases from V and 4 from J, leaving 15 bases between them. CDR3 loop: CSARTPIPYGYTF. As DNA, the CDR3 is TGCAGTGCCCGGACCCCCATCCCCTATGGCTACACCTTC.

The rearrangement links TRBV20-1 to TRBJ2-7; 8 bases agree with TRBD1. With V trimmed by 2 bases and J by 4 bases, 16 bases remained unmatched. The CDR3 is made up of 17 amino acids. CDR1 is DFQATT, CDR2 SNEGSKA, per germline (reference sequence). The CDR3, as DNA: TGCAGTGCTAGACAAGGCAGGGGGCGCAGGAGAACGTACGAGCAGTACTTC. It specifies CSARQGRGRRRTYEQYF.

DNA of the CDR3: TGTGCCAGCAGCCAGTGGGAAGAGGGTGAAAAACTGTTTTTT. Translation: CASSQWEEGEKLFF. J is TRBJ1-4 and V is TRBV12-3 or TRBV12-4; unclear D gene. Trimming took off 6 bases at V and 7 bases at J, with 15 bases between the two ends. This CDR3 spans 14 amino acids.

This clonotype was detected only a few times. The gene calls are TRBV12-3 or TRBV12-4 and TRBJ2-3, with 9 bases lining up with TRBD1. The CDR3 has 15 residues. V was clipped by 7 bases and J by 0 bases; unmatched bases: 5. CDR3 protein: CASTLGTGSTDTQYF. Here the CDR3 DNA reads TGTGCCAGCACCCTGGGGACAGGGAGCACAGATACGCAGTATTTT.

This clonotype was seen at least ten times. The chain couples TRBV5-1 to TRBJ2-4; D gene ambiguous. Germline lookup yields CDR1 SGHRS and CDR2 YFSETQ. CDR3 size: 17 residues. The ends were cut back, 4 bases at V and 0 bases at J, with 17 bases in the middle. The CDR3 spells CASSAQKAALAKNIQYF. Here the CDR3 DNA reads TGCGCCAGCAGCGCCCAGAAGGCGGCATTAGCCAAAAACATTCAGTACTTC.

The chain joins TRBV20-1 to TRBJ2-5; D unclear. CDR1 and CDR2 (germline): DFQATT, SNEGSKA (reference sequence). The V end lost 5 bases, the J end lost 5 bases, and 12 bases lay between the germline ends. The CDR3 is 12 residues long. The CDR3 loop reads CSAGRRDETQYF. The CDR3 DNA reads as TGCAGTGCTGGTCGTAGAGACGAGACCCAGTACTTC.

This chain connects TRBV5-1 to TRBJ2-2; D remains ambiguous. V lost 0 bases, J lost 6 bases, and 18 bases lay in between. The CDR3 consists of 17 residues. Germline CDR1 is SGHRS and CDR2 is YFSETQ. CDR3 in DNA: TGCGCCAGCAGCTTGGCCCCGGTCGTGAAAAAAGCCGGGGAGCTGTTTTTT. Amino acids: CASSLAPVVKKAGELFF.

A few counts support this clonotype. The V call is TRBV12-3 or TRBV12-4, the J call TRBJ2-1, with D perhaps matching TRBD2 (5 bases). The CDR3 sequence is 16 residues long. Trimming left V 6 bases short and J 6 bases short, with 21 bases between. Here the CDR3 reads CASRSWERISSNEQFF. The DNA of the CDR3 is TGTGCCAGCAGATCGTGGGAGCGGATTTCTTCCAATGAGCAGTTCTTC.

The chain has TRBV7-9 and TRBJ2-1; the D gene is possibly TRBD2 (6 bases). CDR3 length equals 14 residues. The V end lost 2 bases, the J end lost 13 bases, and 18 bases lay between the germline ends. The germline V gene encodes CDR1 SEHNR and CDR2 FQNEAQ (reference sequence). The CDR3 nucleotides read TGTGCCAGCAGCTTAAGTATGGCGGGATGGTGCCAGTTCTTC. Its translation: CASSLSMAGWCQFF.

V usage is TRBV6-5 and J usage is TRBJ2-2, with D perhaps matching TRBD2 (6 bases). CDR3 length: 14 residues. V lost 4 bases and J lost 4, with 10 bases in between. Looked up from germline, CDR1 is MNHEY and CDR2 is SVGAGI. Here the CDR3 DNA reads TGTGCCAGCAGTTTGGGACTGACCACCGGGGAGCTGTTTTTT. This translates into CASSLGLTTGELFF.

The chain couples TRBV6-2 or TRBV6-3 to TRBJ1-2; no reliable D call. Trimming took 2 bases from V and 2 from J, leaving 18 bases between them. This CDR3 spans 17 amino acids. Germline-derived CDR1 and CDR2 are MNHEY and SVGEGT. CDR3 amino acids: CASSYGGRNLFNYGYTF. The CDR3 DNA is TGTGCCAGCAGTTACGGTGGCAGGAACCTATTCAACTATGGCTACACCTTC.

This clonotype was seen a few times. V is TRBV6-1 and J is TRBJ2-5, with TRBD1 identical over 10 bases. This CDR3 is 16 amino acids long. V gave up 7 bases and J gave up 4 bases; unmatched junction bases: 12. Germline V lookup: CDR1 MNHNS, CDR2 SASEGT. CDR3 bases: TGTGCCAGCACCCCCGACGGACAGGGGGATCGAGAGACCCAGTACTTC. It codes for CASTPDGQGDRETQYF.

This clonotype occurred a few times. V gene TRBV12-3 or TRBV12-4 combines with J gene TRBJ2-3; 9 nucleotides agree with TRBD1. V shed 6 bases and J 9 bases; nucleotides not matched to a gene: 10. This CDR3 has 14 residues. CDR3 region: CASRDPGQGPTQYF. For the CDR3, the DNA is TGTGCCAGCAGGGATCCGGGACAGGGTCCCACGCAGTATTTT.

In DNA, the CDR3 is TGTGCCAGCAGCCTGGCGGACCACAATACGCAGTATTTT. It specifies CASSLADHNTQYF. This sequence joins TRBV6-2 or TRBV6-3 and TRBJ2-3, with no clear D. This CDR3 region has 13 residues. V was trimmed by 6 bases and J by 7 bases, leaving 14 bases between them. CDR1 and CDR2 from the germline V gene are MNHEY and SVGEGT.

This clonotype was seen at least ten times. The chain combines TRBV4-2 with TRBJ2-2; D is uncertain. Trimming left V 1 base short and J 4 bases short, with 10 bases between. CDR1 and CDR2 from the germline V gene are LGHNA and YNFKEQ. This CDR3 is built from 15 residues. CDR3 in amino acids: CASSQVGLGTGELFF. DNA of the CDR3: TGTGCCAGCAGCCAAGTCGGGTTGGGCACCGGGGAGCTGTTTTTT.

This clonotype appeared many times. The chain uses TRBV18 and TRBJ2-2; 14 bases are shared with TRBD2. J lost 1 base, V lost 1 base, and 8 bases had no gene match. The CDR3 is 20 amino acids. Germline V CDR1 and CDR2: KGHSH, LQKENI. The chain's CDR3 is CASSPLGLAGVVRNTGELFF. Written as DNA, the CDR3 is TGTGCCAGCTCACCACTGGGACTAGCGGGAGTCGTACGGAACACCGGGGAGCTGTTTTTT.

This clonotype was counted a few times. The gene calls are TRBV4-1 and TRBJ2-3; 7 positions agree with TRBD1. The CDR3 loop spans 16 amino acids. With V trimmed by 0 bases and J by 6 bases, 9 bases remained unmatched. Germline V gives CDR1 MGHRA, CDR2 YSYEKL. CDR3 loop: CASSQEGRGNVDTQYF. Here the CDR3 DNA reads TGCGCCAGCAGCCAAGAAGGCAGGGGGAATGTCGATACGCAGTATTTT.

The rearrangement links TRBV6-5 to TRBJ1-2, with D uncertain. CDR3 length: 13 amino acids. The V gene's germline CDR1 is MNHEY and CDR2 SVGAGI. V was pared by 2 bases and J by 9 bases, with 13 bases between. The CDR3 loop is CASSYRGFGRYTF. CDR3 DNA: TGTGCCAGCAGTTACCGTGGGTTTGGCCGCTACACCTTC.

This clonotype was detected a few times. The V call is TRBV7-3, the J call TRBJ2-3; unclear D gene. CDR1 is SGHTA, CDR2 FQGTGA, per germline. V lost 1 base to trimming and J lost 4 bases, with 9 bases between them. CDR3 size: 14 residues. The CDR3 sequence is CASSLSRVPDTQYF. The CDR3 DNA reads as TGTGCCAGCAGCTTAAGTCGGGTGCCAGATACGCAGTATTTT.

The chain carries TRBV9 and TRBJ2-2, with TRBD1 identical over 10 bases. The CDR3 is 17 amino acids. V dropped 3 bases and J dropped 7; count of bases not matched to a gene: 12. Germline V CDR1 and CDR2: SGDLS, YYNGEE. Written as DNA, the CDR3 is TGTGCCAGCAGCGGACCGCCGGGACAGGGGCTTTACGGGGAGCTGTTTTTT. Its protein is CASSGPPGQGLYGELFF.

In DNA form, the CDR3 reads TGCGCCAGCAGCTTGGATCAGCCCCAGCATTTT. This encodes CASSLDQPQHF. V gene TRBV5-1 combines with J gene TRBJ1-5; D unclear. Germline CDR1 is SGHRS and CDR2 is YFSETQ. Between the trimmed V and J ends, which lost 0 bases and 5 bases, there was a span of 0 bases. This CDR3 is 11 amino acids long. Full variable domain (outside the CDR3, taken from reference TRBV5-1 and TRBJ1-5): KAGVTQTPRYLIKTRGQQVTLSCSPISGHRSVSWYQQTPGQGLQFLFEYFSETQRNKGNFPGRFSGRQFSNSRSEMNVSTLELGDSALYLCASSLDQPQHFGDGTRLSIL.

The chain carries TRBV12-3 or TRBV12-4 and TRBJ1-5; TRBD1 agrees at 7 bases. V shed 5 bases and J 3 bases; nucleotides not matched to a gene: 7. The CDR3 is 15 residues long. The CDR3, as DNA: TGTGCCAGCAGTCCCTTCACAGGGGACAATCAGCCCCAGCATTTT. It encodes CASSPFTGDNQPQHF.

The CDR3 protein is CASSQTDRGGFTGELFF. The CDR3 bases are TGCGCCAGCAGCCAAACTGACAGGGGAGGTTTCACCGGGGAGCTGTTTTTT. The rearrangement uses TRBV4-1 and TRBJ2-2, with 8 positions matching TRBD1. This CDR3 comprises 17 residues. From germline, CDR1 is MGHRA and CDR2 YSYEKL. Trimming took 2 bases from V and 4 from J; bases not matched to a gene: 9.